This TCR beta chain came from a study of blood T cell repertoires in COVID-19 (TCRdb year 2020). Study-level background: Samples covering the acute and convalescent phases of COVID-19 were provided by collaborators in the United States, Italy and Spain. A de-identified subject ID, COVID-19 status, age in years and sex were almost always included in the sample metadata. Where available, HLA class I and class II types were obtained from metadata supplied by the sample provider rather than from assay-based typing. Samples came from the ongoing ImmuneRACE study (first 160 participants) plus 1,254 subjects from 6 global collaborators. The prospective study material was composed of cDNA or gDNA derived from T cells, B-cell-depleted T cells, or PBMCs. The repertoires were released in a freely available public database meant as a resource for research on the immune response to SARS-CoV-2. The dataset comprised deeply sampled blood TCRbeta repertoires from subjects exposed to, actively infected with, or recovered from COVID-19.

The CDR3 contains 14 residues, cysteine and phenylalanine counted. Only CDR3 DNA remains: 42 bases, in frame from the first base. The germline V gene encodes CDR1 LGHDT and CDR2 YNNKEL (reference sequence). V is reduced by 4 bases and J by 2 bases, leaving a spacing of 10 bases between them. Collaborating institutions collected whole blood in K2EDTA tubes following their own protocols. For TCRbeta analysis, collaborator samples were shipped as frozen whole blood, as isolated PBMCs, or as DNA extracted from either sample type. TCRbeta CDR3 regions were amplified from genomic DNA by means of the immunoSEQ Assay, a bias-controlled multiplex PCR. On the study's bioinformatics: Within the assay, amplification of reference gene primers was used to estimate how many nucleated cells each sample contained. To quantify the absolute abundance of each unique TCRbeta CDR3 rearrangement, sequence reads were collapsed and filtered. Productive Simpson clonality was computed per sample as the square root of Simpson's diversity index over productive rearrangements. TCRdb holds this immuneACCESS table with in-frame rearrangements only. Some clones are missing; in checked studies, unresolved V genes explain under half, and the rest has no known cause. For V, J and clone size, that table is used; D and trimming come from the DNA. This sample comprises about 100,000 clones, about three quarters of them detected only once. The ten largest clones represent about 4.3% of the sample.

Overall results and qualifications from the work: The amount of clinical and demographic metadata varied by source and participant and was provided uncurated.

A note on this clone: The specificity of this receptor is unknown. Within one base of it there is no much larger clone, and no base qualities were kept.

The rearrangement combines TRBV3-1 (or the pseudogene TRBV3-2) with TRBJ2-3; the best D guess is TRBD2, with 5 bases matching. Input material: peripheral blood. The receptor's source is a man between 65 and 80 years old with acute or convalescent COVID-19. The CDR3 sequence is CASSLPDSTDTQYF. The nucleotide sequence is TGTGCCAGCAGCCTCCCGGACTCCACAGATACGCAGTATTTT.